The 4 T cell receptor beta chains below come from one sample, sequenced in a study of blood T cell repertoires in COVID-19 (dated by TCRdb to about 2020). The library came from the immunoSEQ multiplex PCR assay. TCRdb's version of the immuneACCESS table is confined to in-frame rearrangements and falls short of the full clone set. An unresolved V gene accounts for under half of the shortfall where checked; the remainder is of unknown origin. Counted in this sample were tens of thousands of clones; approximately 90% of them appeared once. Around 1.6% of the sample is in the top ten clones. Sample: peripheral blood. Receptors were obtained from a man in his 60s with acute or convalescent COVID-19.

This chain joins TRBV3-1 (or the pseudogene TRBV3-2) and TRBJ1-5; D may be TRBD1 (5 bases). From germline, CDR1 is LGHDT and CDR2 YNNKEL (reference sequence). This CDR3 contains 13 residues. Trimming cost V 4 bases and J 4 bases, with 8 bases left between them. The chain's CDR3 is CASSLTVNQPQHF. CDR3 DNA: TGTGCCAGCAGCCTGACAGTTAATCAGCCCCAGCATTTT.

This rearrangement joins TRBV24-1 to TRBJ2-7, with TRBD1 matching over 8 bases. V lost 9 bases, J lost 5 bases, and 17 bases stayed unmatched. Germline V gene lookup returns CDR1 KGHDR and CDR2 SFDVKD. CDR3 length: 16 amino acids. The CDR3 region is CATPRLVGTGQDEQYF. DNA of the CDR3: TGTGCCACCCCGAGATTGGTAGGGACAGGCCAGGACGAGCAGTACTTC.

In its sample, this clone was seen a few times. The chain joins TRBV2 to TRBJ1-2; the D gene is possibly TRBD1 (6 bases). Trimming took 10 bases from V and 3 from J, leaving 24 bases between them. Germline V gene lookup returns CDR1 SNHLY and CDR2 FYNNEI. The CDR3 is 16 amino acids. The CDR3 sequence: CAIPGLQGLADYGYTF. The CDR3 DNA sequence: TGTGCCATACCGGGACTACAGGGATTGGCGGACTATGGCTACACCTTC.

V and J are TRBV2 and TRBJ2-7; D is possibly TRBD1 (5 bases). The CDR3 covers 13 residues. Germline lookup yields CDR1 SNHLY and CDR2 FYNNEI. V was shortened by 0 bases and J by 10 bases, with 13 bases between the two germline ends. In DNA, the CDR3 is TGTGCCAGCAGTGAAGCGCTTCGTAGGGGCCAGTACTTC. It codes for CASSEALRRGQYF.